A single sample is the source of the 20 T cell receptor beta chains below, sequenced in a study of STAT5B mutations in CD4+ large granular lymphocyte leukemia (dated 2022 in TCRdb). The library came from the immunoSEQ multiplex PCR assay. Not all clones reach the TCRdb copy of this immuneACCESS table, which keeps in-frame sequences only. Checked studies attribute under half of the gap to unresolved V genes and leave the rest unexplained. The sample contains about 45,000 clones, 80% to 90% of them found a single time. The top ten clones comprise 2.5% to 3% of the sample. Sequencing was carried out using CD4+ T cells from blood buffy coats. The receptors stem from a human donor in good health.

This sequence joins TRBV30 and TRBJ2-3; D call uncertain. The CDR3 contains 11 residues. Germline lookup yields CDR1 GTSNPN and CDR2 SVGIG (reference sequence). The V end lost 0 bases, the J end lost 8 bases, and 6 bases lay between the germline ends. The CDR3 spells CAWSVLGTQYF. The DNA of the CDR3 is TGTGCCTGGAGTGTACTGGGTACGCAGTATTTT.

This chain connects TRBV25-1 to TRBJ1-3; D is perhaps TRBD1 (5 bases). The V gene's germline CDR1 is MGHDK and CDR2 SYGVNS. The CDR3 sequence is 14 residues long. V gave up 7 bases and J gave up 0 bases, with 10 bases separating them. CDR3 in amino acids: CASTPGTSGNTIYF. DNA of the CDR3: TGTGCCAGCACCCCTGGGACCTCTGGAAACACCATATATTTT.

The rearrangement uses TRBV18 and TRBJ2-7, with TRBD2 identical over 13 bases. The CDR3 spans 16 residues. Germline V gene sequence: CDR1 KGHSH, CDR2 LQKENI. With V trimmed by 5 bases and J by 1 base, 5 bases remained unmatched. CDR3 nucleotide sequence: TGTGCCAGCTCAGGGGGGACTAGCGGGAATTCCTACGAGCAGTACTTC. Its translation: CASSGGTSGNSYEQYF.

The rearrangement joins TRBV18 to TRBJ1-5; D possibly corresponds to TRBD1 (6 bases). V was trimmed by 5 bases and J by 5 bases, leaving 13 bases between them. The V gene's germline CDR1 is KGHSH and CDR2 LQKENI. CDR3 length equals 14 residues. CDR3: CASSSQGIDQPQHF. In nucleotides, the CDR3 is TGTGCCAGCTCATCACAGGGCATAGATCAGCCCCAGCATTTT.

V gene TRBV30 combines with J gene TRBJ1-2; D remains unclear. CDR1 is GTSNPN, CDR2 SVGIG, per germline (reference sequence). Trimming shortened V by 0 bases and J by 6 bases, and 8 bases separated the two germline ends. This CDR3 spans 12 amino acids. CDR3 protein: CAWSVQRNGYTF. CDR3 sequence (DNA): TGTGCCTGGAGTGTCCAAAGAAATGGCTACACCTTC.

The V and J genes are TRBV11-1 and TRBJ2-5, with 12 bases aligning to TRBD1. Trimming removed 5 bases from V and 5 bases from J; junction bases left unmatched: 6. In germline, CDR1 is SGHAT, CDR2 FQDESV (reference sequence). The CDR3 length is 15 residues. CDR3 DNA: TGTGCCAGCAGCGCCGGGGACAGGGGGCGTGAGACCCAGTACTTC. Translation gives CASSAGDRGRETQYF.

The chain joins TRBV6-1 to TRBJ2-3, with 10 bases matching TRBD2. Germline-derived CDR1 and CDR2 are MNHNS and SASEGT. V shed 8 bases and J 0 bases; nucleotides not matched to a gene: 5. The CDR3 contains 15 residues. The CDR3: CASQREGSSTDTQYF. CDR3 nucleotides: TGTGCCAGCCAGCGGGAGGGTTCCAGCACAGATACGCAGTATTTT.

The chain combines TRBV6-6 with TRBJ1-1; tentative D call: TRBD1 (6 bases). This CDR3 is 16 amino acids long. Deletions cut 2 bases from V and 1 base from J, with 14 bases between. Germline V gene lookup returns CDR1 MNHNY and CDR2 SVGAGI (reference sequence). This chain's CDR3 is CASSYPGGARNTEAFF. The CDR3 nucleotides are TGTGCCAGCAGTTACCCGGGGGGGGCCAGGAACACTGAAGCTTTCTTT.

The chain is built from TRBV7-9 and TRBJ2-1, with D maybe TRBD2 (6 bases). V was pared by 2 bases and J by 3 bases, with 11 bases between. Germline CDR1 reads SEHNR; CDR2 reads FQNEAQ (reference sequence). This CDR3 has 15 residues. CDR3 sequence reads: CASSLPGAFYNEQFF. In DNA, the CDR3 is TGTGCCAGCAGCTTACCGGGAGCCTTCTACAATGAGCAGTTCTTC. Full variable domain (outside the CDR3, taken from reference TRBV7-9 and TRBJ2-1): DTGVSQNPRHKITKRGQNVTFRCDPISEHNRLYWYRQTLGQGPEFLTYFQNEAQLEKSRLLSDRFSAERPKGSFSTLEIQRTEQGDSAMYLCASSLPGAFYNEQFFGPGTRLTVL.

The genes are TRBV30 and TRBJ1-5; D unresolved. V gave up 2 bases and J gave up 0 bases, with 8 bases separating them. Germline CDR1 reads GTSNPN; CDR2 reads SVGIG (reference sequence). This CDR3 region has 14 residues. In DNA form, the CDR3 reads TGTGCCTGGAGTTTGGCAGCTAGCAATCAGCCCCAGCATTTT. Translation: CAWSLAASNQPQHF.

This chain's CDR3 is CASSLGSGGNTGELFF. CDR3 nucleotide sequence: TGTGCCAGCAGCTTAGGGTCTGGCGGGAACACCGGGGAGCTGTTTTTT. The gene calls are TRBV7-6 and TRBJ2-2; D is unresolved. With 1 base removed from V and 1 base from J, the gap between germline ends came to 10 bases. Germline assignment: CDR1 SGHVS and CDR2 FNYEAQ. CDR3 length: 16 amino acids. The entire variable domain, with the rest obtained from reference TRBV7-6 and TRBJ2-2, is as follows: GAGVSQSPRYKVTKRGQDVALRCDPISGHVSLYWYRQALGQGPEFLTYFNYEAQQDKSGLPNDRFSAERPEGSISTLTIQRTEQRDSAMYRCASSLGSGGNTGELFFGEGSRLTVL.

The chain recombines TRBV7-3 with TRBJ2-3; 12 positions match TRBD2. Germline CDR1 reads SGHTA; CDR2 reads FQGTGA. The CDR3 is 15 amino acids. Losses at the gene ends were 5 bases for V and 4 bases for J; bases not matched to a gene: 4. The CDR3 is CASSLTSGSPDTQYF. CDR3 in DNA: TGTGCCAGCAGCCTGACTAGCGGGAGCCCAGATACGCAGTATTTT. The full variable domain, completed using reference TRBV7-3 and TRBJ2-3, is GAGVSQTPSNKVTEKGKYVELRCDPISGHTALYWYRQSLGQGPEFLIYFQGTGAADDSGLPNDRFFAVRPEGSVSTLKIQRTERGDSAVYLCASSLTSGSPDTQYFGPGTRLTVL.

CDR3 region: CASRLGLGNTEAFF. The CDR3 DNA is TGTGCCAGTAGGTTGGGGCTCGGGAACACTGAAGCTTTCTTT. The chain carries TRBV19 and TRBJ1-1; tentative D call: TRBD1 (5 bases). CDR1 and CDR2 (germline): LNHDA, SQIVND (reference sequence). V shed 6 bases and J shed 1 base, with 12 bases lying between them. There are 14 residues in the CDR3.

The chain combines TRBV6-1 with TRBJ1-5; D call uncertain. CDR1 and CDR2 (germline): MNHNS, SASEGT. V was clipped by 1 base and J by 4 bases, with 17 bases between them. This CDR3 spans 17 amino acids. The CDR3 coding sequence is TGTGCCAGCAGTGAAGGTCGAAGGTCATCCTATAATCAGCCCCAGCATTTT. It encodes CASSEGRRSSYNQPQHF.

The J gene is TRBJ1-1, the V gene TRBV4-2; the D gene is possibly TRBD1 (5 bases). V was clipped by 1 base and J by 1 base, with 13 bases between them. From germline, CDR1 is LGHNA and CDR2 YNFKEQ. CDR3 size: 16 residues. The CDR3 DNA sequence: TGTGCCAGCAGCCAAGGGCAGGGTCGGGGGAACACTGAAGCTTTCTTT. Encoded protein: CASSQGQGRGNTEAFF.

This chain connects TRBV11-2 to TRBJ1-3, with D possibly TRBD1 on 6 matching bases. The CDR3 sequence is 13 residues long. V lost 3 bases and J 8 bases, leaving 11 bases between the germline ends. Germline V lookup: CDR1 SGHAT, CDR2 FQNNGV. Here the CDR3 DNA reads TGTGCCAGCAGCTTCTCCAGGGGTGACACCATATATTTT. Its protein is CASSFSRGDTIYF.

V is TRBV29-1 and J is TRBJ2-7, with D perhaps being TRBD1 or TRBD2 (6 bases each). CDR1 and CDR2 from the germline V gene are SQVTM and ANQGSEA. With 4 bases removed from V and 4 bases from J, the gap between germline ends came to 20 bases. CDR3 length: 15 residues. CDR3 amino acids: CSVVSYREGGYEQYF. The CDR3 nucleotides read TGCAGCGTTGTAAGCTACAGGGAAGGAGGGTACGAGCAGTACTTC.

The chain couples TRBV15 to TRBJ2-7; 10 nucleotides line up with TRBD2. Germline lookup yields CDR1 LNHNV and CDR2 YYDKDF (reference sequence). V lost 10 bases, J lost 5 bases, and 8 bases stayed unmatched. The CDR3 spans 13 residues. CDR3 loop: CAIKPSGSNEQYF. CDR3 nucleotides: TGTGCCATCAAGCCTAGCGGGAGTAACGAGCAGTACTTC.

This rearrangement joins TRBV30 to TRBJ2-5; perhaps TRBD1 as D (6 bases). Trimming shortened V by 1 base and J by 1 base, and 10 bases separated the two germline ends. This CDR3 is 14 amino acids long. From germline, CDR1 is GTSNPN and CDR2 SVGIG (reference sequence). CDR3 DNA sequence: TGTGCCTGGAGTGCCGGGACAACCCAAGAGACCCAGTACTTC. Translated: CAWSAGTTQETQYF.

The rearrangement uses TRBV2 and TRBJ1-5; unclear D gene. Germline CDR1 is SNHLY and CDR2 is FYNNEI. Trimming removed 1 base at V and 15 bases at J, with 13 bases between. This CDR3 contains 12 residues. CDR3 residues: CASSEVGRVRHF. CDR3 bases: TGTGCCAGCAGTGAAGTGGGGAGGGTCCGGCATTTT. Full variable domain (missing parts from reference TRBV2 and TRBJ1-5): EPEVTQTPSHQVTQMGQEVILRCVPISNHLYFYWYRQILGQKVEFLVSFYNNEISEKSEIFDDQFSVERPDGSNFTLKIRSTKLEDSAMYFCASSEVGRVRHFGDGTRLSIL.